The clone carrying this TCR beta chain occurred a few times. The CDR3 length is 18 residues. Trimming took 4 bases from V and 5 from J; bases not matched to a gene: 15. The germline CDR1 and CDR2 sequences are SEHNR and FQNEAQ (reference sequence). This record belongs to a study of cytomegalovirus exposure and HLA in healthy donors. PCR involved 60 Vbeta and 13 Jbeta primers. The method was immunoSEQ multiplex PCR; TCRdb's version includes in-frame clones alone and lacks a portion of them. The sample contains 74,000 or so clones, 60% to 85% of which appear only once. The chain links TRBV7-9 to TRBJ2-5; 11 positions agree with TRBD1. Sequenced: PBMCs. The sequence was collected from a male donor in good health and CMV-seropositive. CDR3 sequence reads: CASSSIRRGQGAGETQYF. The DNA of the CDR3 is TGTGCCAGCAGCTCAATTAGGAGAGGACAGGGGGCGGGGGAGACCCAGTACTTC.